The 17 T cell receptor beta chains presented below share a single source sample, sequenced in a study of T cells in Graves' hyperthyroidism and ophthalmopathy. RNA transcripts gave rise to amplified TCR beta CDR3 regions. HTBI primers were used for first-round RT-PCR of the TCR CDR3. TCRdb reanalysed the multiplex PCR reads using MiXCR and keeps one entry per CDR3 protein. Here the sample spans about 410,000 distinct CDR3 sequences, roughly 14% being singletons. What was sequenced was blood. Source of these receptors: a man between 18 and 29 years old with Graves' ophthalmopathy.

V and J are TRBV9 and TRBJ2-1; 10 bases line up with TRBD2. V gave up 0 bases and J gave up 8 bases; unmatched junction bases: 8. Germline CDR1 SGDLS, CDR2 YYNGEE. This CDR3 has 16 residues. Here the CDR3 reads CASSVETSGSGYEQFF. In nucleotides, the CDR3 is TGTGCCAGCAGCGTAGAGACTAGCGGGTCCGGCTATGAGCAGTTCTTC.

This clonotype was counted between two and nine times. The chain links TRBV12-3 or TRBV12-4 to TRBJ1-6; 11 nucleotides match TRBD1. This CDR3 region has 14 residues. The V and J ends lost 7 bases and 9 bases, in that order; junction bases with no gene match: 5. This chain's CDR3 is CASTPDRGLSPLHF. CDR3 coding DNA: TGTGCCAGCACCCCGGACAGGGGGCTTTCACCCCTCCACTTT.

In this sample, this clonotype turned up many times. The chain joins TRBV27 to TRBJ2-7; 8 nucleotides match TRBD1. V shed 6 bases and J 1 base; nucleotides not matched to a gene: 11. The CDR3 length is 16 residues. CDR1 MNHEY and CDR2 SMNVEV come from the germline V gene (reference sequence). CDR3 DNA sequence: TGTGCCAGCAGGACGCTAGGACAGGGTGGATCCTACGAGCAGTACTTC. Amino acids: CASRTLGQGGSYEQYF.

This clonotype showed up many times. The CDR3: CSARDASGGELFF. DNA of the CDR3: TGCAGTGCTAGAGATGCTAGTGGGGGGGAGCTGTTTTTT. This sequence joins TRBV20-1 and TRBJ2-2; D not resolved. The CDR3 contains 13 residues. Trimming took off 0 bases at V and 8 bases at J, with 10 bases between the two ends. Looked up from germline, CDR1 is DFQATT and CDR2 is SNEGSKA (reference sequence).

There are many counts of this clonotype. The gene calls are TRBV6-1 and TRBJ1-2, with D tentatively TRBD1 (6 bases). The CDR3 runs 12 residues. Germline V gene data show CDR1 as MNHNS and CDR2 as SASEGT. V was clipped by 6 bases and J by 5 bases, with 10 bases between them. In nucleotides, the CDR3 is TGTGCCAGCAGACCGACAGGTTATGGCTACACCTTC. It yields the protein CASRPTGYGYTF.

The count of this clonotype is one. The gene calls are TRBV4-2 and TRBJ2-3, with 8 nucleotides matching TRBD2. CDR1 is LGHNA and CDR2 is YNFKEQ in the germline V gene. CDR3 size: 16 residues. Trimming removed 1 base from V and 2 bases from J; junction bases left unmatched: 5. The CDR3 is CASSQGNSGITDTQYF. CDR3 coding DNA: TGTGCCAGCAGCCAAGGAAATAGCGGGATCACAGATACGCAGTATTTT.

The sample holds many counts of this clonotype. V usage is TRBV5-6 and J usage is TRBJ2-1; the match to TRBD2 covers 11 bases. V was clipped by 6 bases and J by 4 bases; unmatched bases: 6. Germline loops: CDR1 SGHDT, CDR2 YYEEEE. CDR3 length equals 15 residues. CDR3 region: CASTRGLAVYNEQFF. The CDR3 region has the DNA TGTGCCAGCACCCGGGGACTAGCGGTTTACAATGAGCAGTTCTTC. The full variable domain, rest sourced from reference TRBV5-6 and TRBJ2-1, is DAGVTQSPTHLIKTRGQQVTLRCSPKSGHDTVSWYQQALGQGPQFIFQYYEEEERQRGNFPDRFSGHQFPNYSSELNVNALLLGDSALYLCASTRGLAVYNEQFFGPGTRLTVL.

This chain connects TRBV3-1 to TRBJ2-7; D perhaps matches TRBD1 (5 bases). CDR1 and CDR2 from the germline V gene are LGHDT and YNNKEL (reference sequence). The CDR3 contains 18 residues. Trimming cost V 0 bases and J 3 bases, with 21 bases left between them. The CDR3 is CASSQEGRQPLFVYEQYF. The DNA of the CDR3 is TGTGCCAGCAGCCAAGAAGGTAGACAGCCCCTTTTTGTCTACGAGCAGTACTTC.

There are many counts of this clonotype. This chain links TRBV5-1 with TRBJ2-7; D gene unclear. The CDR3 has 15 residues. V lost 3 bases to trimming and J lost 0 bases, with 13 bases between them. In germline, CDR1 is SGHRS, CDR2 YFSETQ. The CDR3 DNA is TGCGCCAGCAGCTGGGCGATACAGAGCTCCTACGAGCAGTACTTC. Its protein is CASSWAIQSSYEQYF.

This clonotype was counted many times. V and J are TRBV24-1 and TRBJ2-3; 8 bases are a match to TRBD1. The CDR3 totals 14 residues. Per the germline V gene, CDR1 is KGHDR and CDR2 is SFDVKD. J gave up 0 bases and V 9 bases, and 4 bases lay outside the gene matches. CDR3 residues: CATSTGVSTDTQYF. The CDR3 nucleotides are TGTGCCACCTCGACAGGGGTCAGCACAGATACGCAGTATTTT.

This clonotype has ten or more counts. The gene calls are TRBV3-1 and TRBJ1-2; D is uncertain. Trimming cost V 1 base and J 0 bases, with 9 bases left between them. CDR1 LGHDT and CDR2 YNNKEL come from the germline V gene (reference sequence). CDR3 length equals 15 residues. CDR3 in DNA: TGTGCCAGCAGCCAAGTGCGCGGCGCTAACTATGGCTACACCTTC. Protein product: CASSQVRGANYGYTF.

The chain uses TRBV10-3 and TRBJ2-7; 9 nucleotides align to TRBD2. V lost 0 bases and J lost 1; bases outside the gene matches: 4. CDR3 length: 16 amino acids. Looked up from germline, CDR1 is ENHRY and CDR2 is SYGVKD. The CDR3 coding sequence is TGTGCCATCAGTGAGTCTAGCGGGGGACTATCCTACGAGCAGTACTTC. Encoded protein: CAISESSGGLSYEQYF.

About this clonotype: A much larger clone sits a single nucleotide away, making a read error possible. For the CDR3, the DNA is TGTGCCACCGGCGGGACTCGCGGGCTGTTGCAAGAGACCCAGTACTTC. Translation: CATGGTRGLLQETQYF. The genes are TRBV24-1 and TRBJ2-5, with a possible D match to TRBD2 (6 bases). The V gene lost 9 bases and the J gene lost 2 bases, with 21 bases spanning the gap. The CDR3 runs to 16 residues. Germline values: CDR1 KGHDR, CDR2 SFDVKD.

The V call is TRBV3-1, the J call TRBJ1-5; no reliable D call. The CDR3 contains 14 residues. Trimming took off 6 bases at V and 7 bases at J, with 16 bases between the two ends. CDR1 LGHDT and CDR2 YNNKEL come from the germline V gene (reference sequence). The CDR3 region has the DNA TGTGCCAGCAGTCCTGGACGAAGCAGGCAGCCCCAGCATTTT. This encodes CASSPGRSRQPQHF.

This clonotype was counted many times. V and J are TRBV7-2 and TRBJ1-3, with a tentative D call TRBD1 (6 bases). V was shortened by 6 bases and J by 1 base, with 10 bases between the two germline ends. There are 14 residues in the CDR3. Germline CDR1 and CDR2: SGHTA and FQGNSA. This chain's CDR3 is CASRLTGSGNTIYF. DNA of the CDR3: TGTGCCAGCAGACTAACAGGGTCTGGAAACACCATATATTTT.

At least ten counts were recorded for this clonotype. The gene calls are TRBV27 and TRBJ1-5, with D possibly being TRBD1 (5 bases). Trimming took off 5 bases at V and 0 bases at J, with 11 bases between the two ends. The CDR3 totals 15 residues. CDR1 is MNHEY and CDR2 is SMNVEV in the germline V gene (reference sequence). This CDR3 is CASSGLRDSNQPQHF. The CDR3, as DNA: TGTGCCAGCAGTGGCCTCAGGGATAGCAATCAGCCCCAGCATTTT.

This clonotype occurred many times. This rearrangement joins TRBV18 to TRBJ1-2, with TRBD1 identical over 7 bases. The V gene's germline CDR1 is KGHSH and CDR2 LQKENI. With V trimmed by 2 bases and J by 0 bases, 3 bases remained unmatched. The CDR3 runs 15 residues. CDR3: CASSPDRDANYGYTF. In DNA, the CDR3 is TGTGCCAGCTCACCAGACAGGGACGCTAACTATGGCTACACCTTC.